These 3 T cell receptor beta chains share one sample of origin, sequenced in a study of control samples from healthy donors and cancer patients. This table comes from immunoSEQ multiplex PCR, and its TCRdb copy is limited to in-frame clones, with some not included. Of 130,000 to 150,000 clones in the sample, more than 85% were seen once. Sequences were obtained from blood. Receptor source: a man in his thirties or forties in good health.

V gene TRBV7-3 combines with J gene TRBJ2-3, with D possibly TRBD2 on 5 matching bases. V gave up 2 bases and J gave up 1 base, with 16 bases separating them. There are 17 residues in the CDR3. Germline V gene data show CDR1 as SGHTA and CDR2 as FQGTGA. The CDR3 sequence is CASSLSLGAVGTDTQYF. In DNA form, the CDR3 reads TGTGCCAGCAGCTTATCTCTGGGAGCGGTGGGCACAGATACGCAGTATTTT.

V usage is TRBV11-3 and J usage is TRBJ2-2; D possibly uses TRBD1 or TRBD2 (5 bases each). Germline V gene data show CDR1 as SGHNT and CDR2 as YENEEA. V was cut by 5 bases and J by 4 bases, with 20 bases left in between. The CDR3 extends over 17 amino acids. CDR3 sequence reads: CASSQTTRGGPTGELFF. The CDR3 DNA is TGTGCCAGCAGCCAGACTACTAGGGGCGGTCCCACCGGGGAGCTGTTTTTT. Based on the CDR3 plus reference TRBV11-3 and TRBJ2-2, the full variable domain is EAGVVQSPRYKIIEKKQPVAFWCNPISGHNTLYWYLQNLGQGPELLIRYENEEAVDDSQLPKDRFSAERLKGVDSTLKIQPAELGDSAVYLCASSQTTRGGPTGELFFGEGSRLTVL.

This clone occurred once. The chain carries TRBV28 and TRBJ1-1; no reliable D call. Germline V gene data show CDR1 as MDHEN and CDR2 as SYDVKM. The CDR3 spans 13 residues. The V end lost 5 bases, the J end lost 5 bases, and 12 bases lay between the germline ends. The CDR3 loop reads CASSQVGETEAFF. The CDR3 DNA reads TGTGCCAGCAGTCAAGTCGGGGAGACTGAAGCTTTCTTT. Full variable domain (missing parts from reference TRBV28 and TRBJ1-1): DVKVTQSSRYLVKRTGEKVFLECVQDMDHENMFWYRQDPGLGLRLIYFSYDVKMKEKGDIPEGYSVSREKKERFSLILESASTNQTSMYLCASSQVGETEAFFGQGTRLTVV.